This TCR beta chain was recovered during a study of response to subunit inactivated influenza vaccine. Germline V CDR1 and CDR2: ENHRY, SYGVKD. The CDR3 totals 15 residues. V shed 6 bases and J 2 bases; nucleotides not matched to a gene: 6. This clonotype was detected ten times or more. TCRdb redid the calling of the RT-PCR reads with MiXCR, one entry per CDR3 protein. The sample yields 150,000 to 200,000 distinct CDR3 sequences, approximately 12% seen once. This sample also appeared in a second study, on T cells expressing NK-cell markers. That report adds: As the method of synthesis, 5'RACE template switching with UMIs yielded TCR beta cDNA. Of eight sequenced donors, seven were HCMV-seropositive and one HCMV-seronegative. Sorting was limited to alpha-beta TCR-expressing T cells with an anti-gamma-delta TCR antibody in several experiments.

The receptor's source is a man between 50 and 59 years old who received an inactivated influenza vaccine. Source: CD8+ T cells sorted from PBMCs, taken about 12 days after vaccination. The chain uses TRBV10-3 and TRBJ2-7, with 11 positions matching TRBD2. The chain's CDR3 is CAISLRLAGTYEQYF. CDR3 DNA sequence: TGTGCCATCAGCCTCCGACTAGCGGGGACCTACGAGCAGTACTTC.